This T cell receptor beta chain is from a study of OX40 agonist ivuxolimab in advanced cancers. A note on the overall study: Ivuxolimab was an agonistic, fully human IgG2 monoclonal antibody directed against OX40 (CD134), a costimulatory receptor. Intravenous ivuxolimab was administered to patients every 2 weeks at six dose levels: 0.01, 0.1, 0.3, 1.5, 3 and 10 mg/kg. Of the roughly 51 dose-escalation patients, hepatocellular carcinoma was present in roughly 19, melanoma in around 15, renal cell carcinoma in 9 and head and neck cancer in 9. In the dose-escalation cohort, 75% to 90% of patients were male, and the mean age was 60 years with a range of roughly 20 to 85. Prior anti-PD-1, anti-PD-L1 or anti-CTLA-4 therapy was permitted, and checkpoint inhibitors had been received by 40% to 50% of dose-escalation patients. Partial responses occurred in three dose-escalation patients, of whom one had hepatocellular carcinoma and two had cutaneous melanoma. Peripheral TCRbeta sequencing aimed to test whether ivuxolimab altered TCR sequence diversity and caused clonal T-cell expansion. The paper covers the monotherapy dose-escalation part of the phase I ivuxolimab trial, which included N = 52 patients. Study-level results and caveats: At doses of 0.1 to 3.0 mg/kg, clonal expansion of both CD4+ and CD8+ T cells in blood was seen between baseline and week 6. Low levels of normalized T-cell clonal expansion were also seen in some patients who did not respond. Which antigens the clonally expanded peripheral T cells were specific for was not determined. In the 0.1-3.0 mg/kg groups, partial responders had among the lowest normalized peripheral clonal expansion, particularly in CD8+ T cells. On average, CD8+ T cells showed more expanded clones than CD4+ T cells after ivuxolimab.

This clone was seen only a few times. The antigen it binds to is not known. Base-call qualities are not available, and no considerably larger clone is one nucleotide away. Other DNA sequences in the same sample also yield this CDR3. The germline V gene (reference sequence) sets CDR1 to MNHEY and CDR2 to SMNVEV. The CDR3 contains 13 residues, cysteine and phenylalanine counted. CDR3 DNA is the only sequence kept; it has 39 bases, read in frame from the first base. Trimming costs V 2 bases and J 0 bases, and their ends lie 5 bases apart. The trial excluded patients who had a history of autoimmune disease or who were on systemic immunosuppression. In every dose cohort, peripheral blood was drawn for TCR sequencing at baseline, cycle 4 day 1, and cycle 7 day 1. The samples were taken from a phase I, first-in-human, multicenter, open-label dose-escalation trial of ivuxolimab. Adults with locally advanced or metastatic melanoma, renal cell carcinoma, hepatocellular carcinoma or head and neck squamous cell carcinoma were enrolled in the trial. Before TCR sequencing, CD4+ and CD8+ T cells were separately sorted from peripheral blood.

For sequencing of the TCRbeta CDR3 region, genomic DNA was extracted from the sorted cells. The immunoSEQ Assay was used for sequencing of TCRbeta CDR3 regions. TCRdb carries this immuneACCESS record with in-frame sequences only. Its versions omit some clonotypes, under half of them owing to an unresolved V gene in the studies checked, with the rest unexplained. A total of under 85,000 clones appear in this sample, more than 85% of them only once. Roughly 6.4% of the sample is in the top ten clones. This receptor was taken from an adult with an advanced solid tumor such as melanoma, head and neck, liver or kidney cancer. Recombination linked TRBV27 to TRBJ2-7; a confident D gene designation cannot be given. Sample: CD4+ or CD8+ T cells sorted from blood, taken in a trial of the OX40 agonist ivuxolimab. The nucleotide sequence is TGTGCCAGCAGTTTAGGCGGCTCCTACGAGCAGTACTTC. Translated, this is CASSLGGSYEQYF.